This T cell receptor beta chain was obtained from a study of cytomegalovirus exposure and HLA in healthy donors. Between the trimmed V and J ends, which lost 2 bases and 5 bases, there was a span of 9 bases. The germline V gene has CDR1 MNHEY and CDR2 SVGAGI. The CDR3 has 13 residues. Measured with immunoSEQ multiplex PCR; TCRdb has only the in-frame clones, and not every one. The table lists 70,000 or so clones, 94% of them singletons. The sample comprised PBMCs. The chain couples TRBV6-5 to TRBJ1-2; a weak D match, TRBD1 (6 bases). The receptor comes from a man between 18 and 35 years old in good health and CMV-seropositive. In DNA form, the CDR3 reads TGTGCCAGCAGTTACACCGGACAGTATGGCTACACCTTC. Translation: CASSYTGQYGYTF.